Presented here are 30 T cell receptor beta chains from one specimen sequenced in a study of siplizumab effects on memory and regulatory T cells. Data came from immunoSEQ multiplex PCR; TCRdb stores just in-frame clones and leaves some out. This table has about 70,000 clones, approximately 88% appearing once. Specimen: Tregs sorted from blood. Receptors originate from a human donor in good health.

The gene calls are TRBV28 and TRBJ2-7; maybe TRBD2 (5 bases). This CDR3 contains 13 residues. Germline V lookup: CDR1 MDHEN, CDR2 SYDVKM. V dropped 3 bases and J dropped 3 bases, with 9 bases sitting between them. The CDR3, as DNA: TGTGCCAGCAGTTTCCACCGGGGCTACGAGCAGTACTTC. Its protein is CASSFHRGYEQYF.

The rearrangement joins TRBV9 to TRBJ1-6; D is undetermined. This CDR3 has 13 amino acids. Trimming left V 4 bases short and J 7 bases short, with 9 bases between. Germline loops: CDR1 SGDLS, CDR2 YYNGEE. In DNA, the CDR3 is TGTGCCAGCAGCACCGCCCTGAATTCACCCCTCCACTTT. The encoded protein is CASSTALNSPLHF. Full variable domain (remainder filled in from reference TRBV9 and TRBJ1-6): DSGVTQTPKHLITATGQRVTLRCSPRSGDLSVYWYQQSLDQGLQFLIQYYNGEERAKGNILERFSAQQFPDLHSELNLSSLELGDSALYFCASSTALNSPLHFGNGTRLTVT.

The chain joins TRBV27 to TRBJ2-7; possible D gene TRBD1, 5 bases. Trimming removed 8 bases from V and 2 bases from J, with 13 bases in between. This CDR3 comprises 13 residues. The germline V gene has CDR1 MNHEY and CDR2 SMNVEV (reference sequence). CDR3 amino acids: CASSTGATYEQYF. The CDR3 coding sequence is TGTGCCAGCTCTACAGGAGCAACCTACGAGCAGTACTTC.

By frequency in the sample, this clone is medium-sized. This chain joins TRBV9 and TRBJ1-1; 11 bases are a match to TRBD1. With V trimmed by 4 bases and J by 8 bases, 10 bases remained unmatched. The CDR3 covers 15 residues. Germline CDR1 is SGDLS and CDR2 is YYNGEE. The CDR3 spells CASSSPGQGAVEAFF. In DNA form, the CDR3 reads TGTGCCAGCAGCTCCCCAGGACAGGGGGCCGTCGAAGCTTTCTTT.

The rearrangement uses TRBV6-6 and TRBJ1-3; 7 positions agree with TRBD1. Germline assignment: CDR1 MNHNY and CDR2 SVGAGI (reference sequence). The CDR3 length is 14 residues. The J segment lost 2 bases and the V segment lost 6 bases, leaving 4 bases of the junction unmatched. The CDR3 reads CASRVDRAGNTIYF. Here the CDR3 DNA reads TGTGCCAGCAGAGTCGACAGGGCTGGAAACACCATATATTTT.

The gene calls are TRBV7-6 and TRBJ1-3; D may be TRBD1 (6 bases). Germline V gene lookup returns CDR1 SGHVS and CDR2 FNYEAQ. Trimming removed 3 bases from V and 3 bases from J, with 9 bases in between. The CDR3 consists of 14 residues. The CDR3 is CASSFGGLGNTIYF. The CDR3 DNA reads TGTGCCAGCAGCTTCGGGGGGCTTGGAAACACCATATATTTT.

The CDR3, as DNA: TGTGCCAGCTCACTTCGACAGGGTAATAACTATGGCTACACCTTC. As protein: CASSLRQGNNYGYTF. V gene TRBV18 combines with J gene TRBJ1-2, with 7 bases that match TRBD1. Trimming removed 4 bases from V and 1 base from J; junction bases left unmatched: 6. This CDR3 has 15 amino acids. Germline CDR1 and CDR2: KGHSH and LQKENI.

The rearrangement joins TRBV2 to TRBJ1-5; TRBD1 might be the D (6 bases). Trimming removed 6 bases at V and 2 bases at J, with 17 bases between. This CDR3 comprises 16 residues. In germline, CDR1 is SNHLY, CDR2 FYNNEI. CDR3 loop: CASRAGRGPGNQPQHF. As DNA, the CDR3 is TGTGCCAGCAGGGCTGGCAGGGGCCCGGGCAATCAGCCCCAGCATTTT. The full variable domain, completed using reference TRBV2 and TRBJ1-5, is EPEVTQTPSHQVTQMGQEVILRCVPISNHLYFYWYRQILGQKVEFLVSFYNNEISEKSEIFDDQFSVERPDGSNFTLKIRSTKLEDSAMYFCASRAGRGPGNQPQHFGDGTRLSIL.

J is TRBJ2-2 and V is TRBV4-3, with no clear D. Germline V lookup: CDR1 LGHNA, CDR2 YSLEER. Trimming took 0 bases from V and 6 from J, leaving 8 bases between them. The CDR3 has 14 amino acids. CDR3 in DNA: TGCGCCAGCAGCCAAGAGGCCAGTCCCGGGGAGCTGTTTTTT. Translation: CASSQEASPGELFF.

This chain joins TRBV27 and TRBJ2-7, with a weak D call TRBD2 (5 bases). Germline lookup yields CDR1 MNHEY and CDR2 SMNVEV (reference sequence). Deletions cut 2 bases from V and 1 base from J, with 12 bases between. The length of the CDR3 is 15 residues. CDR3 in DNA: TGTGCCAGCAGTTTACGCCGTCTAGCATCCTACGAGCAGTACTTC. Amino acids: CASSLRRLASYEQYF.

This clone was recorded a few times. This chain uses TRBV13 with TRBJ2-7; no reliable D call. The CDR3 runs to 11 residues. The V gene's germline CDR1 is PRHDT and CDR2 FYEKMQ (reference sequence). Trimming took 5 bases from V and 4 from J, leaving 6 bases between them. The CDR3 reads CASSRRYEQYF. Written as DNA, the CDR3 is TGTGCCAGCAGCAGGCGATACGAGCAGTACTTC.

This clone was seen once. The rearrangement links TRBV21-1 to TRBJ2-2; the D segment call TRBD2 is taken from the table without a DNA check. TRBV21-1 is tagged as a pseudogene. The CDR3 covers 16 residues. CDR3: CASSNPSGRVIGELFF. The DNA for the CDR3 is TGTGCCAGCAGCAACCCCAGCGGGAGGGTCATCGGGGAGCTGTTTTTT.

The chain employs TRBV28 and TRBJ2-1; tentatively, D is TRBD2 (5 bases). Germline CDR1 and CDR2: MDHEN and SYDVKM. V lost 7 bases and J lost 6, with 13 bases in between. CDR3 size: 13 residues. Here the CDR3 reads CASMEAVLNEQFF. CDR3 coding DNA: TGTGCCAGCATGGAAGCGGTCCTCAATGAGCAGTTCTTC.

This clone was recorded only once. V usage is TRBV10-3 and J usage is TRBJ2-3; D possibly uses TRBD1 or TRBD2 (5 bases each). Germline assignment: CDR1 ENHRY and CDR2 SYGVKD. This CDR3 has 15 amino acids. The V and J ends lost 6 bases and 2 bases respectively, with 15 bases between them. The CDR3 DNA sequence: TGTGCCATCAGCGGGGACGGATCCCACACAGATACGCAGTATTTT. This codes for CAISGDGSHTDTQYF.

The CDR3 sequence: CASSLASGRGTYEQYF. CDR3 sequence (DNA): TGTGCCAGCAGCTTGGCTAGCGGGAGGGGTACCTACGAGCAGTACTTC. The genes are TRBV5-4 and TRBJ2-7, with 12 bases matching TRBD2. The J segment lost 2 bases and the V segment lost 0 bases, leaving 3 bases of the junction unmatched. The CDR3 loop spans 16 amino acids. Germline V gene data show CDR1 as SGHNT and CDR2 as YYREEE (reference sequence). Variable domain in full (rest from reference TRBV5-4 and TRBJ2-7): ETGVTQSPTHLIKTRGQQVTLRCSSQSGHNTVSWYQQALGQGPQFIFQYYREEENGRGNFPPRFSGLQFPNYSSELNVNALELDDSALYLCASSLASGRGTYEQYFGPGTRLTVT.

The chain is built from TRBV7-2 and TRBJ1-3; 7 nucleotides align to TRBD1. The germline gives CDR1 SGHTA, CDR2 FQGNSA. With V trimmed by 6 bases and J by 0 bases, 5 bases remained unmatched. The CDR3 has 15 residues. For the CDR3, the DNA is TGTGCCAGCAGAAGGACAGGAGCCTCTGGAAACACCATATATTTT. It translates to CASRRTGASGNTIYF. The complete variable domain, with remaining parts taken from reference TRBV7-2 and TRBJ1-3, reads GAGVSQSPSNKVTEKGKDVELRCDPISGHTALYWYRQSLGQGLEFLIYFQGNSAPDKSGLPSDRFSAERTGGSVSTLTIQRTQQEDSAVYLCASRRTGASGNTIYFGEGSWLTVV.

The chain joins TRBV7-8 to TRBJ1-5; D is uncertain. This CDR3 is built from 14 residues. Germline V gives CDR1 SGHVS, CDR2 FQNEAQ. Trimming removed 4 bases from V and 2 bases from J, with 9 bases in between. DNA for the CDR3: TGTGCCAGCAGCTACAATAGGGGCAATCAGCCCCAGCATTTT. It encodes CASSYNRGNQPQHF.

This chain connects TRBV6-1 to TRBJ2-7; 7 nucleotides align to TRBD2. The trim removed 10 bases at V and 4 bases at J, leaving 13 bases unmatched. The CDR3 has 14 residues. CDR1 and CDR2 from the germline V gene are MNHNS and SASEGT. CDR3 loop: CATLRLAALYEQYF. CDR3 sequence (DNA): TGTGCCACCCTCCGGCTAGCGGCACTTTACGAGCAGTACTTC.

In this sample, this clone turned up a few times. The genes are TRBV2 and TRBJ2-7; 12 nucleotides match TRBD2. The germline V gene has CDR1 SNHLY and CDR2 FYNNEI. Trimming removed 6 bases from V and 12 bases from J; junction bases left unmatched: 3. The CDR3 has 11 residues. The CDR3 region has the DNA TGTGCCAGCAGGGCTAGCGGGAGGGCGTACTTC. Translating it yields CASRASGRAYF.

This sequence joins TRBV19 and TRBJ2-1; D is perhaps TRBD1 (6 bases). Germline V gives CDR1 LNHDA, CDR2 SQIVND (reference sequence). The CDR3 has 13 amino acids. Trimming left V 7 bases short and J 2 bases short, with 9 bases between. CDR3 nucleotides: TGTGCCAGTACCGACAGGACCTACAATGAGCAGTTCTTC. It specifies CASTDRTYNEQFF.

V usage is TRBV19 and J usage is TRBJ1-2; 7 positions match TRBD1. CDR3 length: 16 amino acids. Germline lookup yields CDR1 LNHDA and CDR2 SQIVND (reference sequence). V lost 0 bases to trimming and J lost 4 bases; unmatched junction nucleotides: 8. In DNA form, the CDR3 reads TGTGCCAGTAGTATAGACTCGGCAGGGGGTGCCTATGGCTACACCTTC. It translates to CASSIDSAGGAYGYTF. Complete variable domain (other parts from reference TRBV19 and TRBJ1-2): DGGITQSPKYLFRKEGQNVTLSCEQNLNHDAMYWYRQDPGQGLRLIYYSQIVNDFQKGDIAEGYSVSREKKESFPLTVTSAQKNPTAFYLCASSIDSAGGAYGYTFGSGTRLTVV.

The chain links TRBV15 to TRBJ2-1, with a possible D match to TRBD1 (6 bases). The CDR3 consists of 14 residues. From germline, CDR1 is LNHNV and CDR2 YYDKDF (reference sequence). V lost 9 bases and J lost 2, with 14 bases in between. In nucleotides, the CDR3 is TGTGCCACTAAACAGGGAGAGGCCTACAATGAGCAGTTCTTC. This encodes CATKQGEAYNEQFF. The full variable domain, with the rest looked up from reference TRBV15 and TRBJ2-1, is DAMVIQNPRYQVTQFGKPVTLSCSQTLNHNVMYWYQQKSSQAPKLLFHYYDKDFNNEADTPDNFQSRRPNTSFCFLDIRSPGLGDTAMYLCATKQGEAYNEQFFGPGTRLTVL.

In this sample, this clone turned up once. V usage is TRBV20-1 and J usage is TRBJ2-5; D gene ambiguous. Germline CDR1 is DFQATT and CDR2 is SNEGSKA (reference sequence). The CDR3 runs to 11 residues. V was shortened by 2 bases and J by 2 bases, with 3 bases between the two germline ends. CDR3 sequence reads: CSARRQETQYF. CDR3 nucleotide sequence: TGCAGTGCTAGACGGCAAGAGACCCAGTACTTC.

The chain links TRBV9 to TRBJ1-3; no firm D call. Germline V CDR1 and CDR2: SGDLS, YYNGEE. Trimming took off 4 bases at V and 2 bases at J, with 10 bases between the two ends. The CDR3 length is 14 residues. In nucleotides, the CDR3 is TGTGCCAGCAGCAAGTTGAGTCCTGGAAACACCATATATTTT. This sequence encodes CASSKLSPGNTIYF.

V usage is TRBV6-1 and J usage is TRBJ1-2, with 8 bases aligning to TRBD1. V was clipped by 1 base and J by 5 bases; unmatched bases: 6. CDR3 length equals 15 residues. Germline CDR1 MNHNS, CDR2 SASEGT. CDR3 in DNA: TGTGCCAGCAGTGAAGACCCAGGGGGCGTTTATGGCTACACCTTC. It translates to CASSEDPGGVYGYTF.

This clone appeared a single time. The chain joins TRBV7-2 to TRBJ2-7; 14 bases fit TRBD2. There are 16 residues in the CDR3. Trimming took 2 bases from V and 8 from J; bases not matched to a gene: 8. Per the germline V gene, CDR1 is SGHTA and CDR2 is FQGNSA. This CDR3 reads CASSLTLGTSGRKQYF. CDR3 coding DNA: TGTGCCAGCAGCTTAACTCTGGGGACTAGCGGGAGAAAGCAGTACTTC.

V is TRBV6-4 and J is TRBJ2-1, with 7 positions matching TRBD2. The junction had 3 bases not matched to a gene; V was cut back by 4 bases and J by 6 bases. Germline assignment: CDR1 MRHNA and CDR2 SNTAGT. This CDR3 is 13 amino acids long. DNA of the CDR3: TGTGCCAGCAGTGTGACTAGCTCCAATGAGCAGTTCTTC. The encoded protein is CASSVTSSNEQFF.

This rearrangement joins TRBV15 to TRBJ2-7; D is unresolved. With 0 bases removed from V and 2 bases from J, the gap between germline ends came to 14 bases. The CDR3 is 16 residues long. CDR1 and CDR2 from the germline V gene are LNHNV and YYDKDF (reference sequence). The DNA for the CDR3 is TGTGCCACCAGCAGAGACCGAATCCGGATGACCTACGAGCAGTACTTC. Translation gives CATSRDRIRMTYEQYF.

CDR3 residues: CASSSGQGGSYEQYF. In nucleotides, the CDR3 is TGTGCCAGCAGCTCGGGACAGGGGGGGTCCTACGAGCAGTACTTC. The chain recombines TRBV7-3 with TRBJ2-7; 11 positions agree with TRBD1. The trim removed 4 bases at V and 1 base at J, leaving 3 bases unmatched. Germline V gives CDR1 SGHTA, CDR2 FQGTGA. The CDR3 contains 15 residues.

V gene TRBV18 combines with J gene TRBJ1-2; D might be TRBD1 (6 bases). Germline V gene data show CDR1 as KGHSH and CDR2 as LQKENI. The CDR3 loop spans 14 amino acids. The V end was cut by 3 bases, the J end by 8 bases, with 16 bases between. Here the CDR3 reads CASSPKARGAGYTF. CDR3 bases: TGTGCCAGCTCACCGAAGGCGCGGGGGGCCGGCTACACCTTC.